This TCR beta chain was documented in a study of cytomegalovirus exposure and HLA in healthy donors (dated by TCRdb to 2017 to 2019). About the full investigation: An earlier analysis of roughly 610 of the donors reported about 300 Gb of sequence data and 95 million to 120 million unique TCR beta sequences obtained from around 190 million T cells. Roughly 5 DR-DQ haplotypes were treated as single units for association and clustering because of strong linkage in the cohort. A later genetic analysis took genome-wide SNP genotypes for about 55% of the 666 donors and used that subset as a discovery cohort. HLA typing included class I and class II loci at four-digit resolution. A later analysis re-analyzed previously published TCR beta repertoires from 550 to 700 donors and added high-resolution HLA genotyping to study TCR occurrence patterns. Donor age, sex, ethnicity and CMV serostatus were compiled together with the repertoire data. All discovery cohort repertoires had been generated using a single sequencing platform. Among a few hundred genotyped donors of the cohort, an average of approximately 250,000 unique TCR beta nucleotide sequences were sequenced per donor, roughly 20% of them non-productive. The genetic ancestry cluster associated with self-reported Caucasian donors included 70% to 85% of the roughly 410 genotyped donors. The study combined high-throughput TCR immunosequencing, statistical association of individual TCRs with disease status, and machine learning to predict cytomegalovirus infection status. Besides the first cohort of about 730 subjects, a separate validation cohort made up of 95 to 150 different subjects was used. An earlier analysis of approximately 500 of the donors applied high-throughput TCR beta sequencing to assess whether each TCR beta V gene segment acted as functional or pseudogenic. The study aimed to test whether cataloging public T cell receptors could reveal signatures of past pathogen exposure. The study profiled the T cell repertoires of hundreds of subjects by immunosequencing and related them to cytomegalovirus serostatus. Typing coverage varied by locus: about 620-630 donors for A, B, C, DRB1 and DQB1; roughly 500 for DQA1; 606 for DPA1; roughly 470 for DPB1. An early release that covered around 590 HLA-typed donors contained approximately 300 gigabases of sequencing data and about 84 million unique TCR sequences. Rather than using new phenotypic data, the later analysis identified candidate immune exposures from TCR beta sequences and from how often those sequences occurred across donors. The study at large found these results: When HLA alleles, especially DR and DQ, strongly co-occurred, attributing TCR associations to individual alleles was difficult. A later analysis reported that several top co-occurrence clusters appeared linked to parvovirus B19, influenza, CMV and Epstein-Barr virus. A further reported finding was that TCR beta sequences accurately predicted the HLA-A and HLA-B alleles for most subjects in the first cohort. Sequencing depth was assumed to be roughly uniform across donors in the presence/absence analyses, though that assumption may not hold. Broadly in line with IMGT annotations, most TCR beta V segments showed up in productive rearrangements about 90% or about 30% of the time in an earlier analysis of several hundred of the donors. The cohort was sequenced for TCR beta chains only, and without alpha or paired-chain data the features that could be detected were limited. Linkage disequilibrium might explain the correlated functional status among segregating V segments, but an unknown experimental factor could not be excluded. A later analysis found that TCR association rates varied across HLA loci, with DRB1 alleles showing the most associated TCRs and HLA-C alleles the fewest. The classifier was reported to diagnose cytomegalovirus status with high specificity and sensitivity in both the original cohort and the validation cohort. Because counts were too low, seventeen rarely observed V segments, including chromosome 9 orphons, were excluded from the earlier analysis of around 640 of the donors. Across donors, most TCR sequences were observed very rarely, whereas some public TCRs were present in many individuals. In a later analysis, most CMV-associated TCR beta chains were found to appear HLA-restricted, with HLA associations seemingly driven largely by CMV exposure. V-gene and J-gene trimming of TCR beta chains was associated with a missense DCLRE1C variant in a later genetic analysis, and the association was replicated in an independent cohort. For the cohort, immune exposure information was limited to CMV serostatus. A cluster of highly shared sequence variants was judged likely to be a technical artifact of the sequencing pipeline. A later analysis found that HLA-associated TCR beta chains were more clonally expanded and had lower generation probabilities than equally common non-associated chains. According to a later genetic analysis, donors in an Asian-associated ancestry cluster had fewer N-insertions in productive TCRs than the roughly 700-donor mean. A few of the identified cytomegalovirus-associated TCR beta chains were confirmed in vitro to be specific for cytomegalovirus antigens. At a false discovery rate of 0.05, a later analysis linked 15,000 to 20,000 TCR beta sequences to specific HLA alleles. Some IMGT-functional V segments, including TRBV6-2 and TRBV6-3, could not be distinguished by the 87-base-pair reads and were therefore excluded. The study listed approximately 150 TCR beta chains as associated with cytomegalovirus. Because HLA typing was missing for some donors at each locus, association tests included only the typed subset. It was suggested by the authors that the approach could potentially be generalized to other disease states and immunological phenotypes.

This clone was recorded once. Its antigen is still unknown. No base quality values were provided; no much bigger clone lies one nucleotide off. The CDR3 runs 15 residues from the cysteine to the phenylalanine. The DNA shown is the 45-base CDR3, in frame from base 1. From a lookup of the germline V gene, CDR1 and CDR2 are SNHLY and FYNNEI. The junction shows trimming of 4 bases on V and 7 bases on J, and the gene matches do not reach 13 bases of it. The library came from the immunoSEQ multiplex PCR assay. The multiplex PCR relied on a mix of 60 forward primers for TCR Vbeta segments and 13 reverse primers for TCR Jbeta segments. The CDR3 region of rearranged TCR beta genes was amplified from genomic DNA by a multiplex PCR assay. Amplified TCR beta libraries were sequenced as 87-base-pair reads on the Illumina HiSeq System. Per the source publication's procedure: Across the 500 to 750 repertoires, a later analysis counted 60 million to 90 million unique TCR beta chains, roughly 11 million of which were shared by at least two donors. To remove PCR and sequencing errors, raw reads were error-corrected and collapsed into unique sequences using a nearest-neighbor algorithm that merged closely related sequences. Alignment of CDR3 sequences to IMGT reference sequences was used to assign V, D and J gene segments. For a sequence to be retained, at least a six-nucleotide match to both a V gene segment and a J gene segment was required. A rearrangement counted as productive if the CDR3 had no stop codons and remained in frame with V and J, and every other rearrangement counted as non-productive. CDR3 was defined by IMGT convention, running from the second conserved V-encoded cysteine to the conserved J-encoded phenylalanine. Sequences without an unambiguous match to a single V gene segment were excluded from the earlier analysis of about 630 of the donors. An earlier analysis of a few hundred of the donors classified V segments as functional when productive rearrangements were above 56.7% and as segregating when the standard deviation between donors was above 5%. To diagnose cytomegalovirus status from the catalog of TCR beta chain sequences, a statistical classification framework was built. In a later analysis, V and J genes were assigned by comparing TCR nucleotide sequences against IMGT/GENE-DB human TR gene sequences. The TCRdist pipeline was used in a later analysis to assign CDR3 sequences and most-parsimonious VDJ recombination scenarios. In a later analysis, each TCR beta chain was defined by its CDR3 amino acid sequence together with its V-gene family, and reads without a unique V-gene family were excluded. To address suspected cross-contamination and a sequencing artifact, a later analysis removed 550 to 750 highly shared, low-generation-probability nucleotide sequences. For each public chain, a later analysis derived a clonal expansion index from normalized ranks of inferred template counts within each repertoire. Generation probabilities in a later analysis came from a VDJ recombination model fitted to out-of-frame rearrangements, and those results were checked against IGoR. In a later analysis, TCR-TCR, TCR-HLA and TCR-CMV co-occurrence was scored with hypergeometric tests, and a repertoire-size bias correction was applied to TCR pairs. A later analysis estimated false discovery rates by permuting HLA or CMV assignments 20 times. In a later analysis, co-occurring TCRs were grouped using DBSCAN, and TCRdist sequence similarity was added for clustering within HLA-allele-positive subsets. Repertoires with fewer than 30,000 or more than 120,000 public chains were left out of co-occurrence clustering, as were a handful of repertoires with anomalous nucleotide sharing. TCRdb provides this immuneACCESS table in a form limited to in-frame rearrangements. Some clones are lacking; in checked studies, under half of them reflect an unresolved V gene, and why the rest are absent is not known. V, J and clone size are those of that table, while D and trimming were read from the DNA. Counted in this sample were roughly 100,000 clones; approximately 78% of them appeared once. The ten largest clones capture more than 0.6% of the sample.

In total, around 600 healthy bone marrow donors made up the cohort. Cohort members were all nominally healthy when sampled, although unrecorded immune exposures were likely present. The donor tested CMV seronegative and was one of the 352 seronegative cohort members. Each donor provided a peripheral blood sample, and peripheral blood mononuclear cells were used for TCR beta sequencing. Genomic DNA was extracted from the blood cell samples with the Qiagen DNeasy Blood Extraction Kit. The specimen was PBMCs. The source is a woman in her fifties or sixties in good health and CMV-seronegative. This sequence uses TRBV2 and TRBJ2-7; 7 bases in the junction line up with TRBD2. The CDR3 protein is CASSVDAGGSTEQYF. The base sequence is TGTGCCAGCAGTGTCGATGCCGGGGGGTCCACGGAGCAGTACTTC.